This T cell receptor (beta chain) was observed in a study of T cell repertoires in cytomegalovirus infection. Study findings and constraints: CMV-specific HLA-C-restricted TCR beta clonotypes dominated the ex vivo response. Of the TCR beta families, the public ones yielded a cumulative frequency that identified carriers of CMV plus the relevant HLA.

TCRdb re-derived calls from the reads in MiXCR, one entry per CDR3 protein. Altogether roughly 990,000 distinct CDR3 sequences are present, 30% to 40% being singletons, with the ten largest covering around 15%. Many counts were recorded for this clonotype. As yet, its antigen is unknown. This sequence was found in a human donor in good health (CMV status not recorded). Some clones in this sample may be carry-over from other donors' samples. This specimen was cultured CD8+ T cells from PBMCs, taken from culture after CMV antigen stimulation.

As DNA, the CDR3 is TGTGCCAGCAGTTTAATCGGGACAGGCTATGGCTACACCTTC. Amino acid sequence: CASSLIGTGYGYTF. This chain joins TRBV7-9 and TRBJ1-2; 8 bases are shared with TRBD1. The CDR3 is 14 amino acids. The V gene end was trimmed by 6 bases and the J gene end by 4 bases; junction bases not matched to a gene: 7. Germline V gene lookup returns CDR1 SEHNR and CDR2 FQNEAQ (reference sequence). Full variable domain (missing parts from reference TRBV7-9 and TRBJ1-2): DTGVSQNPRHKITKRGQNVTFRCDPISEHNRLYWYRQTLGQGPEFLTYFQNEAQLEKSRLLSDRFSAERPKGSFSTLEIQRTEQGDSAMYLCASSLIGTGYGYTFGSGTRLTVV.